Following are 11 T cell receptor beta chains from one sample sequenced in a study of siplizumab effects on memory and regulatory T cells. Assay: immunoSEQ multiplex PCR; the TCRdb copy retains only in-frame clones and omits some. The data hold fewer than 8,000 clones, with under 80% observed a single time. Sequenced sample: effector memory CD8+ T cells sorted from blood. The subset is: unstimulated CD8+ effector memory T cells. The source is a human donor in good health.

The chain links TRBV6-5 to TRBJ1-4; no definite D call. Trimming pared 6 bases from V and 8 bases from J, leaving 16 bases between. Looked up from germline, CDR1 is MNHEY and CDR2 is SVGAGI. This CDR3 has 14 residues. CDR3 sequence: CASSLLGLGEKLFF. The CDR3 nucleotides are TGTGCCAGCAGCCTCTTGGGGTTGGGGGAAAAACTGTTTTTT.

This chain connects TRBV9 to TRBJ1-1; 7 bases agree with TRBD1. CDR3 length equals 15 residues. Germline CDR1 and CDR2: SGDLS and YYNGEE. After removal of 4 bases from V and 3 bases from J, the junction contained 9 bases not matched to a gene. In nucleotides, the CDR3 is TGTGCCAGCAGCACTACAGGGGAGGGGTACACTGAAGCTTTCTTT. Amino acids: CASSTTGEGYTEAFF.

The V and J genes are TRBV4-2 and TRBJ2-7; D gene uncertain. Germline CDR1 LGHNA, CDR2 YNFKEQ. Deletions cut 5 bases from V and 2 bases from J, with 13 bases between. The CDR3 sequence is 14 residues long. CDR3 protein: CASSLGQTPYEQYF. DNA of the CDR3: TGTGCCAGCAGCTTAGGGCAGACTCCCTACGAGCAGTACTTC.

V and J are TRBV5-1 and TRBJ2-3; TRBD2 matches at 11 bases. Germline CDR1 SGHRS, CDR2 YFSETQ. V shed 0 bases and J 3 bases; nucleotides not matched to a gene: 6. This CDR3 is built from 17 residues. CDR3 sequence (DNA): TGCGCCAGCAGCTTGGAAGTAGCGGGGGGGCTGACAGATACGCAGTATTTT. It is translated as CASSLEVAGGLTDTQYF.

This clone was picked up a small number of times. The CDR3 protein is CASSQGAGGIDTQYF. DNA of the CDR3: TGTGCCAGCAGCCAAGGGGCGGGGGGTATAGATACGCAGTATTTT. The chain has TRBV6-1 and TRBJ2-3; 8 bases are shared with TRBD2. Germline CDR1 reads MNHNS; CDR2 reads SASEGT. The CDR3 loop spans 15 amino acids. With V trimmed by 6 bases and J by 5 bases, 10 bases remained unmatched.

J is TRBJ2-3 and V is TRBV6-6, with TRBD2 identical over 13 bases. Germline CDR1 MNHNY, CDR2 SVGAGI (reference sequence). This CDR3 contains 14 residues. Unmatched junction bases numbered 7, after V lost 5 bases and J lost 11 bases. The DNA for the CDR3 is TGTGCCAGCAGTGCCGGGACTAGCGGGGTCCTGCAGTATTTT. Translated: CASSAGTSGVLQYF.

The chain is built from TRBV9 and TRBJ2-1; 8 bases are shared with TRBD2. Germline V gene data show CDR1 as SGDLS and CDR2 as YYNGEE. J gave up 5 bases and V 0 bases, and 10 bases lay outside the gene matches. The CDR3 contains 17 residues. The CDR3 coding sequence is TGTGCCAGCAGCGTAGAACGGGACGGGGGGGCGCACAATGAGCAGTTCTTC. It specifies CASSVERDGGAHNEQFF.

The CDR3 spells CASSLASFKTYEQYF. In nucleotides, the CDR3 is TGTGCCAGCAGCTTAGCGTCTTTTAAGACCTACGAGCAGTACTTC. This sequence joins TRBV7-2 and TRBJ2-7, with D uncertain. V was trimmed by 0 bases and J by 2 bases, leaving 11 bases between them. The germline gives CDR1 SGHTA, CDR2 FQGNSA. This CDR3 has 15 amino acids.

Only a few counts were recorded for this clone. The germline gene is not matched at one end of the junction; a read error may be the cause. At the DNA level, this CDR3 is encoded by other sequences in the same sample as well. This rearrangement joins TRBV4-1 to TRBJ2-7, with a tentative D call TRBD2 (6 bases). The germline CDR1 and CDR2 sequences are MGHRA and YSYEKL. This CDR3 comprises 15 residues. The CDR3 is CASSQDHGSSYEQYF. The CDR3 DNA reads TGTGCCAGCAGCCAAGATCACGGGAGCTCCTACGAGCAGTACTTC.

This rearrangement joins TRBV6-1 to TRBJ2-5; TRBD2 might be the D (5 bases). The CDR3 has 13 residues. CDR1 is MNHNS, CDR2 SASEGT, per germline. V shed 5 bases and J shed 5 bases, with 12 bases lying between them. The DNA for the CDR3 is TGTGCCAGCAGTAGGACTCGCACGGAGACCCAGTACTTC. Translating it yields CASSRTRTETQYF.

This clone was detected only once. This chain links TRBV7-8 with TRBJ2-5; D ambiguous. Germline-derived CDR1 and CDR2 are SGHVS and FQNEAQ. This CDR3 is built from 14 residues. V lost 5 bases and J lost 1, with 11 bases in between. CDR3: CASSQILLQETQYF. CDR3 nucleotides: TGTGCCAGCAGCCAAATTCTGCTCCAAGAGACCCAGTACTTC.